A single T cell receptor beta chain is shown here with its context. This clone was detected only once. The specificity of this receptor is unknown. At one of its ends the junction is not consistent with the germline gene, which may arise from a read error. This sample is drawn from a study of lymphopenia after photon versus proton radiotherapy (dated by TCRdb to between 2018 and 2021). Background for the entire study: The immunological effects of photon versus proton radiation therapy were compared in patients with gastrointestinal tumors who developed high-grade lymphopenia. The cohort comprised some 20 patients with gastrointestinal tumors who received either photon or proton therapy and then developed lymphopenia. The study aimed to characterize how the two radiation modalities differ in their impact on the immune system.

Receptors were amplified or captured by the immunoSEQ multiplex PCR assay. T cell repertoires were profiled with deep sequencing of rearranged TCR beta loci together with multiparametric flow cytometry. The table comes from immuneACCESS by way of TCRdb, which keeps in-frame sequences with V and J called. Part of the clones is missing from these tables; in studies checked, under half for an unresolved V gene and the rest for unknown reasons. For this sample there are around 20,000 clones; about 93% appear just once. Clones ranked in the top ten supply under 7.5% of the sample. Overall study results and their limits: Relative stability during treatment was observed in proton-treated patients, whereas loss of naive T cells and TCR diversity and gain of effector/memory populations were observed in photon-treated patients. After the lymphocyte count nadir, repertoires from photon-treated patients showed oligoclonal expansion, particularly of CD8+ Temra cells, and this expansion drove the decline in diversity. The survival association was examined only in patients who died, and the authors described better survival with proton therapy as a possibility, not as a demonstrated result. Across the cohort, an inverse correlation was found between a larger post-nadir drop in TCR diversity and overall survival time among patients who died.

The CDR1 and CDR2 encoded by the germline V gene are SGDLS and YYNGEE. CDR3 length: 13 amino acids, cysteine to phenylalanine. Of all the DNA, just the CDR3 is kept, 39 bases in frame from base 1. The V and J segments used are TRBV9 and TRBJ2-7, with a tentative D gene TRBD2 over 5 matching bases. Here the sequenced sample was peripheral blood, taken from a patient treated with photon-based radiotherapy. The TCR sequence derives from a man in his 60s with pancreatic cancer. The CDR3 reads as follows: CASSPQDSNEQYF. The nucleotides read TGTGCCAGCAGCCCCCAGGACTCCAACGAGCAGTACTTC.